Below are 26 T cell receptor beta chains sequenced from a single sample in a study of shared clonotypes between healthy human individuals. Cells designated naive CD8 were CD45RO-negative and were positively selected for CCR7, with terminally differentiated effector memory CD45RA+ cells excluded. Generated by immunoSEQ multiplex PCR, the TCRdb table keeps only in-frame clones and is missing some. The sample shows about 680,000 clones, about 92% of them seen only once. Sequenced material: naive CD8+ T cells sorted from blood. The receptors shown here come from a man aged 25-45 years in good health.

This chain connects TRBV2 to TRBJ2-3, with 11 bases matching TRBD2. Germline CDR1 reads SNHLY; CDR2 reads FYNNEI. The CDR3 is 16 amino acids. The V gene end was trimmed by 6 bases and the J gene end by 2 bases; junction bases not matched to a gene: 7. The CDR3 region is CASRGPSGRTTDTQYF. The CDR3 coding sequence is TGTGCCAGCAGGGGACCTAGCGGGAGGACCACAGATACGCAGTATTTT.

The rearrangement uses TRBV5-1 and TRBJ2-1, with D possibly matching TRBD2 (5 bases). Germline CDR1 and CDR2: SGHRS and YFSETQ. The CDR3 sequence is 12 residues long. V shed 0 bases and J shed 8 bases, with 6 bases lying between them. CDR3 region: CASSLAGYEQFF. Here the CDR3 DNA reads TGCGCCAGCAGCTTGGCGGGGTATGAGCAGTTCTTC.

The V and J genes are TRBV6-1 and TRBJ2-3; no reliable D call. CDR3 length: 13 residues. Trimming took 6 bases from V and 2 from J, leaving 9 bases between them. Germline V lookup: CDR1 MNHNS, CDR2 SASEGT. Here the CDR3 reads CASRPTHTDTQYF. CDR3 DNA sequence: TGTGCCAGCAGACCGACGCACACAGATACGCAGTATTTT.

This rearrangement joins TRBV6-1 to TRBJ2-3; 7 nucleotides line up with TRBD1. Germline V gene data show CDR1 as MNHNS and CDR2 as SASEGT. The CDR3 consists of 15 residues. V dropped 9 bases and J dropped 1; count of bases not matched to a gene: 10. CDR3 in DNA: TGTGCCAGTCCGACAGGGCCGTTTCGCACAGATACGCAGTATTTT. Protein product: CASPTGPFRTDTQYF.

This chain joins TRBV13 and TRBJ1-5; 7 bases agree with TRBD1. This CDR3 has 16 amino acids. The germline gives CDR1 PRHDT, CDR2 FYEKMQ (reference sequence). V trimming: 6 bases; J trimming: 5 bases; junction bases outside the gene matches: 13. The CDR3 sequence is CASSNSRGFFDQPQHF. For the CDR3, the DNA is TGTGCCAGCAGTAACAGCAGGGGGTTCTTTGATCAGCCCCAGCATTTT.

The CDR3 loop reads CASSIRVSGATDTQYF. The CDR3 nucleotides read TGTGCCAGCAGCATAAGAGTTAGCGGGGCTACAGATACGCAGTATTTT. This sequence joins TRBV7-2 and TRBJ2-3, with 8 bases that match TRBD2. The trim removed 5 bases at V and 3 bases at J, leaving 10 bases unmatched. The CDR3 covers 16 residues. Germline V gives CDR1 SGHTA, CDR2 FQGNSA.

CDR3 in DNA: TGTGCCAGCAGCTTAGTAGGGGAAGGTGGGACTAGCGGGAGCTACGAGCAGTACTTC. This codes for CASSLVGEGGTSGSYEQYF. The chain links TRBV7-8 to TRBJ2-7; 14 bases map to TRBD2. The CDR3 totals 19 residues. The V gene end was trimmed by 1 base and the J gene end by 3 bases; junction bases not matched to a gene: 11. Germline V lookup: CDR1 SGHVS, CDR2 FQNEAQ.

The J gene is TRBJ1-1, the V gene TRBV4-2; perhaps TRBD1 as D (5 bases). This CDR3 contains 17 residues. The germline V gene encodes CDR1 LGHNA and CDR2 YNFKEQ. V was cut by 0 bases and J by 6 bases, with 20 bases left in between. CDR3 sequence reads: CASSQEGGGASWSEAFF. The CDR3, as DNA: TGTGCCAGCAGCCAAGAGGGGGGAGGAGCCTCGTGGTCTGAAGCTTTCTTT.

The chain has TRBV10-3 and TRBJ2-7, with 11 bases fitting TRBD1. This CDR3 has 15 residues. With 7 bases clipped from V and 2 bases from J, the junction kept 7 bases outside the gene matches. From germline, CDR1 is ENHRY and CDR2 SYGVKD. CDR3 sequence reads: CAIKMDRGQTYEQYF. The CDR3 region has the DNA TGTGCCATCAAAATGGACAGGGGGCAAACCTACGAGCAGTACTTC.

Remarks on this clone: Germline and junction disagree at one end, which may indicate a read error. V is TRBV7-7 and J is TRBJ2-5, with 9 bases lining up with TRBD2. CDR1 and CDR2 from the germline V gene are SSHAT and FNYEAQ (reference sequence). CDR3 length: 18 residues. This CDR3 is CASSPGSRLAVYQETQYF. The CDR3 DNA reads TGTGCTAGCAGCCCCGGAAGTAGACTAGCGGTTTACCAAGAGACCCAGTACTTC.

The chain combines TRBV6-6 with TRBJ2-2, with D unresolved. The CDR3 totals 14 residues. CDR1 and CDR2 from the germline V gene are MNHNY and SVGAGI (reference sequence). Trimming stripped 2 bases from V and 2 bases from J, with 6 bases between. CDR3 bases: TGTGCCAGCAGTTACGACCGTAACACCGGGGAGCTGTTTTTT. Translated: CASSYDRNTGELFF.

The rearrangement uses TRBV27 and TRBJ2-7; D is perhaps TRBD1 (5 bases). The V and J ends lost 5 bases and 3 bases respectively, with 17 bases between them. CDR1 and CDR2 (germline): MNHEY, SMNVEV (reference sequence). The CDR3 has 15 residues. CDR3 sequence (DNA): TGTGCCAGCAGTCCGAACCCTACAGGATACTACGAGCAGTACTTC. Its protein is CASSPNPTGYYEQYF.

The CDR3 nucleotides are TGTGCCAGCAGCTTTACTAGTTCGGATGAGCAGTTCTTC. This translates into CASSFTSSDEQFF. The chain is built from TRBV11-2 and TRBJ2-1; tentatively, D is TRBD2 (5 bases). Germline V CDR1 and CDR2: SGHAT, FQNNGV. The CDR3 is made up of 13 amino acids. V lost 3 bases, J lost 8 bases, and 11 bases lay in between.

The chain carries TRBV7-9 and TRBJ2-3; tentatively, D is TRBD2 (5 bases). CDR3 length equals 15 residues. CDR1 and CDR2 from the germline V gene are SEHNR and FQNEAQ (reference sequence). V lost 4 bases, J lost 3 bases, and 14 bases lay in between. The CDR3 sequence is CASSSPEGLTDTQYF. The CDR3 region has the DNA TGTGCCAGCAGCTCTCCCGAGGGTCTAACAGATACGCAGTATTTT.

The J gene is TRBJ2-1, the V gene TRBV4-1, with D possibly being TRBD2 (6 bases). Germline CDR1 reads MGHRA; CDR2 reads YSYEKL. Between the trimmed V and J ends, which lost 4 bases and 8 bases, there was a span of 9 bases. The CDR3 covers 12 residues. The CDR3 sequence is CASSRGGDEQFF. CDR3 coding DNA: TGCGCCAGCAGCCGAGGAGGGGATGAGCAGTTCTTC.

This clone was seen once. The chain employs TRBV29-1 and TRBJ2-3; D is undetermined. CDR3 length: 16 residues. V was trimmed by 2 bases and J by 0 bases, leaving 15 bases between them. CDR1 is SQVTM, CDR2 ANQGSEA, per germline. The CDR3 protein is CSVENAAGSSTDTQYF. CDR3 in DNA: TGCAGCGTTGAAAACGCGGCCGGCTCTAGCACAGATACGCAGTATTTT.

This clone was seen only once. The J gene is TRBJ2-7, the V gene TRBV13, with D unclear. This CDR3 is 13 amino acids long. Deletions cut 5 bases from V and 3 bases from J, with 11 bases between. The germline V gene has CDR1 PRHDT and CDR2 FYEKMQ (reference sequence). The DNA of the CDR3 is TGTGCCAGCAGCCACGGATCGGACTACGAGCAGTACTTC. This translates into CASSHGSDYEQYF.

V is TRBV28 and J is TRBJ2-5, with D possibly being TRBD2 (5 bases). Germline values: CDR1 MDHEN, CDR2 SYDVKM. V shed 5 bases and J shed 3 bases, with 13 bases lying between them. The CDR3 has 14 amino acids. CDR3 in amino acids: CASSPETTEETQYF. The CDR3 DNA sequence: TGTGCCAGCAGTCCCGAGACTACTGAAGAGACCCAGTACTTC.

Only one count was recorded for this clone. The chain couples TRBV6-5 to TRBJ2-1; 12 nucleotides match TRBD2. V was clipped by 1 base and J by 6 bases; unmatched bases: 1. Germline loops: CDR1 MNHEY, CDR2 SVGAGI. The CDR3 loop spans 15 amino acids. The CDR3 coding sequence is TGTGCCAGCAGTTACTTGGGACTAGCGGGCAATGAGCAGTTCTTC. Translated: CASSYLGLAGNEQFF.

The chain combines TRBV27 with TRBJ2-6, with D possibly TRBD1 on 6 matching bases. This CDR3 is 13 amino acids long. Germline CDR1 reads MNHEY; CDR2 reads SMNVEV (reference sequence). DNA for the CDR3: TGTGCAACAGGGAGCTCTGGGGCCAACGTCCTGACTTTC. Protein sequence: CATGSSGANVLTF.

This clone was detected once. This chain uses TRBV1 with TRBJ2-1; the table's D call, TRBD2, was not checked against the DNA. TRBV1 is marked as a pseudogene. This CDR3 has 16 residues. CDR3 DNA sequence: TGCACCAGCAGCCAAGATTTGCGGGAGTCGTATAATGAGCAGTTCTTC. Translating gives CTSSQDLRESYNEQFF.

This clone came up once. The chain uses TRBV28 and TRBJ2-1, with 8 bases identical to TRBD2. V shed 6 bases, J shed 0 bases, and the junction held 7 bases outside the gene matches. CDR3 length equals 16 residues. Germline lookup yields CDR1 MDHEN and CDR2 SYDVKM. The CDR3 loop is CASSLLAASSYNEQFF. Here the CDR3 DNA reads TGTGCCAGCAGCCTACTAGCGGCCAGCTCCTACAATGAGCAGTTCTTC.

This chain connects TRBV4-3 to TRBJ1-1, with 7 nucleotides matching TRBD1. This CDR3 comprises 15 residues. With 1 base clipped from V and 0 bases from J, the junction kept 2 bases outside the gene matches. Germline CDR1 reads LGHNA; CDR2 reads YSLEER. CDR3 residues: CASSQAGGLNTEAFF. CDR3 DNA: TGCGCCAGCAGCCAAGCAGGGGGGCTGAACACTGAAGCTTTCTTT.

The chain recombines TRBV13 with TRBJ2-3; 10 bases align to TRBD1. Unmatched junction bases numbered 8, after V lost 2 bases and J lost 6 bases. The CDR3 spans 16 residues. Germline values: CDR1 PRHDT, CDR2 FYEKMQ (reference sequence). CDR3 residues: CASSLTPGQGFDTQYF. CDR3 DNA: TGTGCCAGCAGCTTAACCCCGGGACAGGGGTTTGATACGCAGTATTTT.

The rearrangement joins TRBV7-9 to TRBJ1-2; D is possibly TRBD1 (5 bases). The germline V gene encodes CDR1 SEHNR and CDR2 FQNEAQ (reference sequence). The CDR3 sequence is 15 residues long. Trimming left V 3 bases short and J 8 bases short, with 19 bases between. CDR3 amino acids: CASSLGTGPSGGYTF. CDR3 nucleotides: TGTGCCAGCAGCTTGGGGACGGGCCCCAGTGGGGGCTACACCTTC.

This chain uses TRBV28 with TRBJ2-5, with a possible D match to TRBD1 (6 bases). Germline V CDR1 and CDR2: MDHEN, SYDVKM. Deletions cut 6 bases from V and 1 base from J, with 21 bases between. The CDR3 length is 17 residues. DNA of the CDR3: TGTGCCAGCAGATCTGCAGGGGCCTTAATTATCCAAGAGACCCAGTACTTC. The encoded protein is CASRSAGALIIQETQYF.